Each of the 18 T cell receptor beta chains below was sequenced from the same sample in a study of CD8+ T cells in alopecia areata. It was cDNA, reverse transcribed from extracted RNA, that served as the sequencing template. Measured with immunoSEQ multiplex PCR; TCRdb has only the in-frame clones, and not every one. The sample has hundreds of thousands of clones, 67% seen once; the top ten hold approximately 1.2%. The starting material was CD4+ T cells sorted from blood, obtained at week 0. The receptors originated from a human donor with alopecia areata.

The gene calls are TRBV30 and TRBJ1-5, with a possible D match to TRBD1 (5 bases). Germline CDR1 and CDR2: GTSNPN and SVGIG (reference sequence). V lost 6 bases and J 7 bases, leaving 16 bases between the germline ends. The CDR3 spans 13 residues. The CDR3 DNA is TGTGCCTGTTCCCTCGGGGGGGGACAGCCCCAGCATTTT. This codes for CACSLGGGQPQHF.

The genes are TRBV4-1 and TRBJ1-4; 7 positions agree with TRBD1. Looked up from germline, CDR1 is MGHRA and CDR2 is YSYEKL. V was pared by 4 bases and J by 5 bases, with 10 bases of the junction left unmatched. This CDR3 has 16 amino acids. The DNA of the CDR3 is TGCGCCAGCAGCCCTTCTCCCGGGACAGAGAATGAAAAACTGTTTTTT. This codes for CASSPSPGTENEKLFF.

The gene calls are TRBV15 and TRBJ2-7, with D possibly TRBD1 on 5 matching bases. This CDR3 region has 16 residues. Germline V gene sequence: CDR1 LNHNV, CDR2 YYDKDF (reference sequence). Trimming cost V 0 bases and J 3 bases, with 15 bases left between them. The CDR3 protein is CATSRDLVGQGYEQYF. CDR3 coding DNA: TGTGCCACCAGCAGAGATCTGGTCGGTCAGGGCTACGAGCAGTACTTC.

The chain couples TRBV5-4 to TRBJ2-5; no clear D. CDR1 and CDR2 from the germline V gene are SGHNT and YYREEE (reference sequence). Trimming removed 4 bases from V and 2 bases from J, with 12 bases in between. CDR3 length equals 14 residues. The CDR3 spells CASSDRVAQETQYF. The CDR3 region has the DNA TGTGCCAGCAGCGACCGGGTGGCACAAGAGACCCAGTACTTC.

Here the CDR3 DNA reads TGTGCCAGCAGCACAGGGAATTCACCCCTCCACTTT. This encodes CASSTGNSPLHF. This sequence joins TRBV7-3 and TRBJ1-6; possibly TRBD1 for D (6 bases). This CDR3 has 12 residues. Trimming shortened V by 5 bases and J by 7 bases, and 6 bases separated the two germline ends. Germline CDR1 reads SGHTA; CDR2 reads FQGTGA.

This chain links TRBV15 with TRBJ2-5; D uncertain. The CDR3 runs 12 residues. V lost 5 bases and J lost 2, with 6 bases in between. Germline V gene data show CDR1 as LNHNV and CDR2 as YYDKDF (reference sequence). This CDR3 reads CATSGYQETQYF. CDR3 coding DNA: TGTGCCACCAGCGGTTATCAAGAGACCCAGTACTTC. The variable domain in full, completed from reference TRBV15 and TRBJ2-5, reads DAMVIQNPRYQVTQFGKPVTLSCSQTLNHNVMYWYQQKSSQAPKLLFHYYDKDFNNEADTPDNFQSRRPNTSFCFLDIRSPGLGDTAMYLCATSGYQETQYFGPGTRLLVL.

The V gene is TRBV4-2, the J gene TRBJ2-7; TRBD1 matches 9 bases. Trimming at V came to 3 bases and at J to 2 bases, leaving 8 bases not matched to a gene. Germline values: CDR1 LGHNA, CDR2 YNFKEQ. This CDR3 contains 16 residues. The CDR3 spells CASSQARTGAPYEQYF. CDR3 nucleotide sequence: TGTGCCAGCAGCCAGGCTCGGACAGGGGCGCCCTACGAGCAGTACTTC.

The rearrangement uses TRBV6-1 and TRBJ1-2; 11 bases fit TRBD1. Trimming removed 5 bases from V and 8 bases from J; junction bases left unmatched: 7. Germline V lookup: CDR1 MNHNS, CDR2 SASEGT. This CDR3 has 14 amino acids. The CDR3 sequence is CASSSRDRGTGYTF. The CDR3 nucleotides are TGTGCCAGCAGTAGTCGGGACAGGGGGACCGGCTACACCTTC.

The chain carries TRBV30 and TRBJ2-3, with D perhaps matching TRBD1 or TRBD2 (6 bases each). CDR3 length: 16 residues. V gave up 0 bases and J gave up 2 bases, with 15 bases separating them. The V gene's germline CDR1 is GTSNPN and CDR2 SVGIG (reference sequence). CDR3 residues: CAWSVGGPGATDTQYF. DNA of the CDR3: TGTGCCTGGAGTGTGGGGGGCCCCGGGGCCACAGATACGCAGTATTTT.

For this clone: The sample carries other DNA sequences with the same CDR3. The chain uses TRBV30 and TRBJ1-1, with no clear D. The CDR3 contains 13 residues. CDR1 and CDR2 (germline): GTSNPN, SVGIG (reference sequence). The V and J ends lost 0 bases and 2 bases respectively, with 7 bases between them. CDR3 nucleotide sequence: TGTGCCTGGAGTGTACTTGGTAACACTGAAGCTTTCTTT. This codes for CAWSVLGNTEAFF. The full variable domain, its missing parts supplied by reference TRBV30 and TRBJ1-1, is SQTIHQWPATLVQPVGSPLSLECTVEGTSNPNLYWYRQAAGRGLQLLFYSVGIGQISSEVPQNLSASRPQDRQFILSSKKLLLSDSGFYLCAWSVLGNTEAFFGQGTRLTVV.

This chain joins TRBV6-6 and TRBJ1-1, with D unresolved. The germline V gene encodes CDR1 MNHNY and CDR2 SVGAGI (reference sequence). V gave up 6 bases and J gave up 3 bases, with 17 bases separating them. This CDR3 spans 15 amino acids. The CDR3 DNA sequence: TGTGCCAGCAGCTCACCAGACGGACTGGACACTGAAGCTTTCTTT. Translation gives CASSSPDGLDTEAFF.

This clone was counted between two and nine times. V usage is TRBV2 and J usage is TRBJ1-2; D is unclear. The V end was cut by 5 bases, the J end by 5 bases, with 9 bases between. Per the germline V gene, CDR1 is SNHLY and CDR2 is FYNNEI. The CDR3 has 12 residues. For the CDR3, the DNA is TGTGCCAGCAGTTCAACTGGGTATGGCTACACCTTC. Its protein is CASSSTGYGYTF.

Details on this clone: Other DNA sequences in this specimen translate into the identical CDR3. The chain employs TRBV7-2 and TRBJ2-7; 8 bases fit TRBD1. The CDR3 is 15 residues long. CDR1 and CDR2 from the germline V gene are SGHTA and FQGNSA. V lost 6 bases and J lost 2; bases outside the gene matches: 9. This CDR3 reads CASSRGGTGTYEQYF. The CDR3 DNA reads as TGTGCCAGCAGTCGGGGCGGGACAGGCACCTACGAGCAGTACTTC.

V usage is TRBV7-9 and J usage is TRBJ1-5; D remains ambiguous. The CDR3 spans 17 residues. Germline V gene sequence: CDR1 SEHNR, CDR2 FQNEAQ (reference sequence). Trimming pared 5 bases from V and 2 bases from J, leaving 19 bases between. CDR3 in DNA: TGTGCCAGCAGCACTGACGGGGTTCTGGTGGGCAATCAGCCCCAGCATTTT. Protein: CASSTDGVLVGNQPQHF.

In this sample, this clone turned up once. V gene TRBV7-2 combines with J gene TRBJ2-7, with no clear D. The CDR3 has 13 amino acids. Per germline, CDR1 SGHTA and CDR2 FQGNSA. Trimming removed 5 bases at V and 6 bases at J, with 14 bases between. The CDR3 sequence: CASSAGRGLEQYF. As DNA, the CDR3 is TGTGCCAGCAGCGCCGGGCGTGGGCTCGAGCAGTACTTC.

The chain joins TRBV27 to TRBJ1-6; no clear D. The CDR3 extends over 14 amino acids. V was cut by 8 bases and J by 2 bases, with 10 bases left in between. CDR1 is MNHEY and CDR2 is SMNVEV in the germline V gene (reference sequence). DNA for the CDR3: TGTGCCAGCCGTCAGGCGACCTATAATTCACCCCTCCACTTT. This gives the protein CASRQATYNSPLHF.

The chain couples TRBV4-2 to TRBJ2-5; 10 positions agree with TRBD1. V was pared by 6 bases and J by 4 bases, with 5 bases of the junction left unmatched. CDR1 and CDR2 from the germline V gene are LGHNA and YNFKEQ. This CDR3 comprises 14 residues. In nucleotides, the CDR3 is TGTGCCAGCAGGGGGACAGGGGATGCAGAGACCCAGTACTTC. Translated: CASRGTGDAETQYF.

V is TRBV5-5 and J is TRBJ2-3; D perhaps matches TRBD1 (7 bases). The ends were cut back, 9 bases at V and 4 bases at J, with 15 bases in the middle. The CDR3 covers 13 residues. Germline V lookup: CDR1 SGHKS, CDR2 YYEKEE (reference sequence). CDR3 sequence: CATSIRGADTQYF. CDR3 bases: TGTGCCACCTCAATCAGGGGGGCAGATACGCAGTATTTT.